Below, 27 T cell receptor beta chains from the same sample are listed, as sequenced in a study of cytomegalovirus exposure and HLA in healthy donors. PCR used 60 Vbeta primers and 13 Jbeta primers. Clones were sequenced by immunoSEQ multiplex PCR, and TCRdb holds only the in-frame ones, with some missing. This sample has 140,000 or so clones, with 88% found just once. Source material: PBMCs. Source of these receptors: a woman aged 35 to 49 in good health and CMV-seronegative.

The V call is TRBV6-1, the J call TRBJ1-3; D is unresolved. CDR1 MNHNS and CDR2 SASEGT come from the germline V gene. Trimming removed 4 bases at V and 6 bases at J, with 16 bases between. The CDR3 covers 15 residues. The CDR3 DNA sequence: TGTGCCAGCAGTGGCCCGGGCTCGGGAGAAAACACCATATATTTT. Encoded protein: CASSGPGSGENTIYF.

The chain couples TRBV6-5 to TRBJ1-2; 9 nucleotides line up with TRBD1. Trimming removed 6 bases from V and 3 bases from J; junction bases left unmatched: 8. The CDR3 totals 15 residues. Germline CDR1 reads MNHEY; CDR2 reads SVGAGI. The CDR3 loop is CASRGAQGADYGYTF. In DNA form, the CDR3 reads TGTGCCAGCAGGGGGGCACAGGGGGCCGACTATGGCTACACCTTC.

The rearrangement joins TRBV27 to TRBJ2-3, with D tentatively TRBD2 (5 bases). The ends were cut back, 6 bases at V and 4 bases at J, with 14 bases in the middle. The CDR3 loop spans 14 amino acids. CDR1 is MNHEY and CDR2 is SMNVEV in the germline V gene (reference sequence). The CDR3 region is CASSRTGIPDTQYF. The CDR3 DNA follows: TGTGCCAGCAGCCGGACCGGGATCCCAGATACGCAGTATTTT.

The chain uses TRBV7-8 and TRBJ2-5, with 12 bases fitting TRBD2. The last part of the DNA fits TRBJ2-7 better; the J call may be wrong. The CDR3 loop spans 15 amino acids. Germline loops: CDR1 SGHVS, CDR2 FQNEAQ. The DNA of the CDR3 is TGTGCCAGCAGCTTAACTAGCGGGGGGTCAAACGAGCAGTACTTC. It encodes CASSLTSGGSNEQYF.

V usage is TRBV7-9 and J usage is TRBJ2-1; 13 bases align to TRBD2. This CDR3 has 16 residues. Losses at the gene ends were 5 bases for V and 11 bases for J; bases not matched to a gene: 12. Germline CDR1 reads SEHNR; CDR2 reads FQNEAQ (reference sequence). CDR3 in DNA: TGTGCCAGCAGCGAAATACCGGGACTAGCGGGAAGGAAGCAGTTCTTC. It codes for CASSEIPGLAGRKQFF.

V gene TRBV5-1 combines with J gene TRBJ2-1, with 10 bases identical to TRBD2. CDR1 is SGHRS and CDR2 is YFSETQ in the germline V gene. V lost 0 bases and J lost 6; bases outside the gene matches: 6. This CDR3 is 16 amino acids long. DNA for the CDR3: TGCGCCAGCAGCTTGGTAGGAGCGGGAGGGACCAATGAGCAGTTCTTC. It yields the protein CASSLVGAGGTNEQFF.

This chain connects TRBV18 to TRBJ1-1; D might be TRBD1 (6 bases). From germline, CDR1 is KGHSH and CDR2 LQKENI. V lost 3 bases, J lost 2 bases, and 10 bases lay in between. The CDR3 consists of 14 residues. The chain's CDR3 is CASSPGQTNTEAFF. The CDR3 coding sequence is TGTGCCAGCTCACCGGGACAAACTAACACTGAAGCTTTCTTT. The full variable domain, completed using reference TRBV18 and TRBJ1-1, is NAGVMQNPRHLVRRRGQEARLRCSPMKGHSHVYWYRQLPEEGLKFMVYLQKENIIDESGMPKERFSAEFPKEGPSILRIQQVVRGDSAAYFCASSPGQTNTEAFFGQGTRLTVV.

The chain carries TRBV5-1 and TRBJ2-1, with D tentatively TRBD2 (5 bases). The ends were cut back, 2 bases at V and 4 bases at J, with 13 bases in the middle. Germline V gene lookup returns CDR1 SGHRS and CDR2 YFSETQ. The CDR3 runs to 15 residues. This CDR3 reads CASSLVTTPYNEQFF. CDR3 bases: TGCGCCAGCAGCTTAGTGACTACCCCTTACAATGAGCAGTTCTTC.

This clone was found once. The chain carries TRBV5-6 and TRBJ2-7, with a weak D call TRBD1 (6 bases). CDR1 is SGHDT, CDR2 YYEEEE, per germline. This CDR3 has 15 residues. V was clipped by 6 bases and J by 0 bases, with 16 bases between them. CDR3 sequence (DNA): TGTGCCAGCACCCATTGGGCGACAGGCTCCTACGAGCAGTACTTC. Protein sequence: CASTHWATGSYEQYF.

J is TRBJ1-2 and V is TRBV19; unclear D gene. This CDR3 region has 12 residues. Trimming took off 6 bases at V and 8 bases at J, with 13 bases between the two ends. Germline CDR1 is LNHDA and CDR2 is SQIVND (reference sequence). The CDR3 region is CASSTVQRGYTF. CDR3 in DNA: TGTGCCAGTAGCACGGTCCAGCGGGGCTACACCTTC.

The V call is TRBV7-6, the J call TRBJ1-3; D is unclear. The CDR3 runs 16 residues. Looked up from germline, CDR1 is SGHVS and CDR2 is FNYEAQ. Trimming shortened V by 1 base and J by 0 bases, and 10 bases separated the two germline ends. Here the CDR3 reads CASSLDLVSSGNTIYF. CDR3 DNA sequence: TGTGCCAGCAGCTTAGATCTGGTTAGCTCTGGAAACACCATATATTTT. The full variable domain, completed using reference TRBV7-6 and TRBJ1-3, is GAGVSQSPRYKVTKRGQDVALRCDPISGHVSLYWYRQALGQGPEFLTYFNYEAQQDKSGLPNDRFSAERPEGSISTLTIQRTEQRDSAMYRCASSLDLVSSGNTIYFGEGSWLTVV.

The V gene is TRBV21-1, the J gene TRBJ2-7; the table calls TRBD1, which could not be checked here. TRBV21-1 is marked as a pseudogene. The CDR3 sequence is 13 residues long. The CDR3 coding sequence is TGTGCCAGCAGCAAACGAGGCAGGGCCGAGCAGTACTTC. Translation gives CASSKRGRAEQYF.

CDR3: CASSLQGEGYYGYTF. The CDR3 DNA follows: TGTGCCAGCAGCTTACAGGGGGAAGGGTACTATGGCTACACCTTC. The chain has TRBV5-5 and TRBJ1-2, with TRBD1 matching 8 bases. This CDR3 has 15 residues. Trimming at V came to 2 bases and at J to 3 bases, leaving 6 bases not matched to a gene. Germline V CDR1 and CDR2: SGHKS, YYEKEE (reference sequence).

This chain joins TRBV19 and TRBJ2-5; tentatively, D is TRBD1 (5 bases). The J call is uncertain, as TRBJ2-7 better fits the DNA end. Germline V gene sequence: CDR1 LNHDA, CDR2 SQIVND (reference sequence). The CDR3 has 14 residues. The chain's CDR3 is CASSIRADQYEQYF. CDR3 nucleotide sequence: TGTGCCAGTAGTATCAGGGCCGACCAATACGAGCAGTACTTC.

The rearrangement links TRBV5-1 to TRBJ2-1; 9 nucleotides match TRBD2. Germline-derived CDR1 and CDR2 are SGHRS and YFSETQ. With 2 bases clipped from V and 4 bases from J, the junction kept 4 bases outside the gene matches. The CDR3 totals 15 residues. The CDR3 DNA is TGCGCCAGCAGCTTAGCGGGAGGTCTTTACAATGAGCAGTTCTTC. Translation gives CASSLAGGLYNEQFF.

This clone was detected a few times. This chain connects TRBV6-1 to TRBJ2-1, with 8 bases aligning to TRBD2. This CDR3 has 14 amino acids. CDR1 is MNHNS, CDR2 SASEGT, per germline. The CDR3 nucleotides read TGTTTTTGCGGAGCGGGAGTGGGAGAGAATGAGCAGTTCTTC. Translating gives CFCGAGVGENEQFF.

Comment on this clone: The sample carries other DNA sequences with the same CDR3. This chain's CDR3 is CASSQDRNTEAFF. The DNA of the CDR3 is TGCGCCAGCAGCCAAGACAGGAACACTGAAGCTTTCTTT. The V and J genes are TRBV4-3 and TRBJ1-1; D is undetermined. The CDR3 covers 13 residues. Trimming removed 0 bases at V and 1 base at J, with 3 bases between. Germline loops: CDR1 LGHNA, CDR2 YSLEER.

This clone was observed a few times. This sequence joins TRBV10-3 and TRBJ2-2; 7 bases agree with TRBD1. The CDR3 spans 15 residues. The junction had 2 bases not matched to a gene; V was cut back by 1 base and J by 3 bases. Germline V CDR1 and CDR2: ENHRY, SYGVKD. The DNA for the CDR3 is TGTGCCATCAGTGAGTGGGACAGTCACACCGGGGAGCTGTTTTTT. It is translated as CAISEWDSHTGELFF.

The chain is built from TRBV4-1 and TRBJ1-5, with TRBD1 matching 9 bases. This CDR3 contains 15 residues. From germline, CDR1 is MGHRA and CDR2 YSYEKL. After removal of 2 bases from V and 10 bases from J, the junction contained 9 bases not matched to a gene. CDR3 nucleotide sequence: TGCGCCAGCAGCCAACCGGGACAGGGTCAAAAACCCCAGCATTTT. It translates to CASSQPGQGQKPQHF.

This clone was counted only a few times. The V gene is TRBV2, the J gene TRBJ2-3; 11 bases are a match to TRBD1. V gave up 4 bases and J gave up 7 bases; unmatched junction bases: 4. CDR1 and CDR2 (germline): SNHLY, FYNNEI. CDR3 length equals 14 residues. The CDR3 region has the DNA TGTGCCAGCAGTGCCGGGACAGGGGGACATACGCAGTATTTT. Protein sequence: CASSAGTGGHTQYF.

The CDR3 sequence is CASSTELGRGTQYF. The CDR3 DNA sequence: TGTGCCAGCAGCACTGAACTAGGGAGGGGGACCCAGTACTTC. The chain has TRBV7-9 and TRBJ2-5; 7 nucleotides agree with TRBD2. Germline CDR1 and CDR2: SEHNR and FQNEAQ (reference sequence). Trimming at V came to 5 bases and at J to 7 bases, leaving 10 bases not matched to a gene. This CDR3 comprises 14 residues.

The V gene is TRBV11-2, the J gene TRBJ1-2, with 9 positions matching TRBD1. Losses at the gene ends were 0 bases for V and 6 bases for J; bases not matched to a gene: 5. Germline CDR1 reads SGHAT; CDR2 reads FQNNGV. This CDR3 is 15 amino acids long. For the CDR3, the DNA is TGTGCCAGCAGCTTAGACTGGACAGGGGTACATGGCTACACCTTC. Translating gives CASSLDWTGVHGYTF.

CDR3 residues: CASTFPSRGAYGYTF. CDR3 DNA: TGTGCCAGCACTTTTCCTAGCAGGGGGGCATATGGCTACACCTTC. V gene TRBV28 combines with J gene TRBJ1-2, with 7 nucleotides matching TRBD1. This CDR3 is built from 15 residues. V shed 7 bases and J 5 bases; nucleotides not matched to a gene: 13. CDR1 MDHEN and CDR2 SYDVKM come from the germline V gene.

The V gene is TRBV10-3, the J gene TRBJ1-5; possible D gene TRBD1, 6 bases. The V end was cut by 2 bases, the J end by 0 bases, with 8 bases between. This CDR3 is built from 15 residues. CDR1 ENHRY and CDR2 SYGVKD come from the germline V gene. This CDR3 is CAISEGQPSNQPQHF. As DNA, the CDR3 is TGTGCCATCAGTGAGGGACAGCCTAGCAATCAGCCCCAGCATTTT.

The chain joins TRBV7-6 to TRBJ2-1, with 8 positions matching TRBD1. J was trimmed by 9 bases and V by 4 bases; bases with no gene match: 2. CDR1 SGHVS and CDR2 FNYEAQ come from the germline V gene. The CDR3 length is 12 residues. CDR3 sequence (DNA): TGTGCCAGCAGCTACGACAGGGGTGAGCAGTTCTTC. It specifies CASSYDRGEQFF.

The chain uses TRBV7-6 and TRBJ1-1; unclear D gene. This CDR3 contains 13 residues. V dropped 2 bases and J dropped 0 bases, with 4 bases sitting between them. In germline, CDR1 is SGHVS, CDR2 FNYEAQ. CDR3 amino acids: CASSLQVNTEAFF. The CDR3 DNA reads TGTGCCAGCAGCTTACAGGTGAACACTGAAGCTTTCTTT.

The chain joins TRBV6-5 to TRBJ2-3; no clear D gene. CDR1 and CDR2 (germline): MNHEY, SVGAGI. CDR3 size: 15 residues. V lost 4 bases and J 2 bases, leaving 13 bases between the germline ends. The CDR3 DNA reads as TGTGCCAGCAGTTGGCCCGACGAGGACACAGATACGCAGTATTTT. It translates to CASSWPDEDTDTQYF.